What follows is one TCR beta chain and its context. Its antigen is not known. The trim removed 4 bases at V and 3 bases at J, leaving 11 bases unmatched. CDR1 is SGHRS, CDR2 YFSETQ, per germline. The CDR3 contains 17 residues. From 5'RACE with constant-segment primers came TCR alpha and TCR beta cDNA libraries that carried sample barcodes and UMIs. A single record per CDR3 protein comes from TCRdb applying MiXCR to the 5' RACE reads. The sample records fewer than 600,000 distinct CDR3 sequences, roughly a fifth being singletons. The data derive from a study of T-cell memory formation after mild COVID-19. In the study overall: Each donor largely had its own TCR clusters. Overall study results and limits: Day 15 to 85 contracting clones showed balanced CD4/CD8; later expanders leaned CD4+.

The chain is built from TRBV5-1 and TRBJ2-1, with 9 bases identical to TRBD2. Sequencing was performed on PBMCs or a T cell subset sorted from them (not recorded which). The sequence came from an adult woman who had mild COVID-19 (a few samples of this study predate the infection). Cell type and time point are not known. The DNA of the CDR3 is TGCGCCAGCAGCCCTGGGGTAGGCGGGGGGGTCTACAATGAGCAGTTCTTC. Encoded protein: CASSPGVGGGVYNEQFF.